What follows is one TCR beta chain and its context. In the authors' methods: Quantification of nucleated cells was approximated via reference gene primer amplification. TCRdb's table, derived via immunoSEQ multiplex PCR, lists solely in-frame clones and lacks some. The V and J calls and clone size were taken over from that table, and D and trimming were inferred from the DNA. In the table there are nearly 200,000 clones, 80% to 85% of which are singletons. The CDR3 covers 13 residues. V lost 5 bases, J lost 7 bases, and 12 bases lay in between. Looked up from germline, CDR1 is SEHNR and CDR2 is FQNEAQ (reference sequence). The data were taken from a study of blood T cell repertoires in COVID-19. Looking at the study overall: The study drew acute and convalescent COVID-19 samples from the United States, Italy and Spain. PBMCs, B-cell-depleted T cells, or T cells provided the cDNA or gDNA that made up the material.

Those enrolled, adults aged roughly 18 to 95 years, came from roughly 22 US areas. The TCR comes from a man aged 40-50 years who had recovered from COVID-19. The specimen was PBMCs or T cells enriched from blood (not recorded which). This chain joins TRBV7-9 and TRBJ2-1; D call uncertain. Written as DNA, the CDR3 is TGTGCCAGCAGCCCGCCATCTAGAAATGAGCAGTTCTTC. Residues: CASSPPSRNEQFF.